The present T cell receptor (beta chain) was sequenced within a study of T-cell memory formation after mild COVID-19. Notes on this clonotype: Its matching antigen is unknown.

Overall study findings and caveats: SARS-CoV-2 specificity of second-wave clones peaking day 37 was unconfirmed. Later expanders leaned toward CD4+, whereas clones contracting from day 15 to 85 were balanced CD4/CD8. Of the contracting clones, CD4+ ones lay mainly in CM and EM, and CD8+ ones in EMRA.

The CDR3 contains 14 residues. The V end was cut by 4 bases, the J end by 3 bases, with 12 bases between. The germline V gene encodes CDR1 LGHNA and CDR2 YSLEER. Constant-segment primers were used for 5'RACE, and the resulting TCR alpha and TCR beta cDNA libraries carried sample barcodes and UMIs. Each CDR3 protein gets one entry after TCRdb re-called the 5' RACE reads with MiXCR. The sample consists of about 340,000 distinct CDR3 sequences, 20% to 25% of them appearing once. This receptor was identified in a man aged 18 to 30 who had mild COVID-19 (a few samples of this study predate the infection). Cell type and time point are not known. The rearrangement uses TRBV4-3 and TRBJ2-5; weak D call: TRBD2 (5 bases). Input material: PBMCs or a T cell subset sorted from them (not recorded which). The CDR3 region is CASSPSLAEETQYF. Written as DNA, the CDR3 is TGCGCCAGCAGCCCGTCGCTAGCAGAAGAGACCCAGTACTTC.